The T cell receptor beta chain described here comes from a study of molecular identifiers for immune sequencing clone quantification. This clonotype was counted only a few times. Its antigen is still unknown. Notes on the study in general: Clones above 20 RNA copies held over 99% of effector molecules, under 1% in naive cells.

TCRdb re-called the PCR reads through MiXCR, storing one row per CDR3 protein. The sample lists some 97,000 distinct CDR3 sequences, around a third occurring once. The sample comprised naive CD8+ T cells from blood, with Jurkat cell RNA spiked in. Subset specified: FACS-sorted CD8+CD4-CCR7+CD45RA+ naive T cells. This clonotype originated in a human donor in good health. Some libraries in this study had Jurkat cell RNA spiked in.

The CDR3 loop reads CASSSTGGSDIQYF. The CDR3, as DNA: TGTGCCAGCAGCTCGACAGGGGGAAGTGACATTCAGTACTTC. This rearrangement joins TRBV28 to TRBJ2-4; 9 nucleotides agree with TRBD1. J gave up 8 bases and V 6 bases, and 8 bases lay outside the gene matches. The CDR3 runs to 14 residues. Germline values: CDR1 MDHEN, CDR2 SYDVKM. The whole variable domain, filled in from reference TRBV28 and TRBJ2-4, reads DVKVTQSSRYLVKRTGEKVFLECVQDMDHENMFWYRQDPGLGLRLIYFSYDVKMKEKGDIPEGYSVSREKKERFSLILESASTNQTSMYLCASSSTGGSDIQYFGAGTRLSVL.